One and the same sample provided the 12 T cell receptor beta chains below, sequenced in a study of blood T cell repertoires in COVID-19. Clones were sequenced by immunoSEQ multiplex PCR, and TCRdb holds only the in-frame ones, with some missing. The table lists around 170,000 clones, 70% to 90% of them singletons. Sequencing was carried out using peripheral blood. These TCRs come from a woman aged 70-85 years with acute or convalescent COVID-19.

The chain combines TRBV18 with TRBJ1-6; D gene ambiguous. Trimming removed 6 bases from V and 6 bases from J, with 9 bases in between. The CDR3 has 13 amino acids. Germline loops: CDR1 KGHSH, CDR2 LQKENI. The CDR3 sequence: CASSSSGNSPLHF. The DNA of the CDR3 is TGTGCCAGCTCCTCTTCGGGTAATTCACCCCTCCACTTT. The entire variable domain, with the rest obtained from reference TRBV18 and TRBJ1-6, is as follows: NAGVMQNPRHLVRRRGQEARLRCSPMKGHSHVYWYRQLPEEGLKFMVYLQKENIIDESGMPKERFSAEFPKEGPSILRIQQVVRGDSAAYFCASSSSGNSPLHFGNGTRLTVT.

This rearrangement joins TRBV13 to TRBJ2-7; 9 nucleotides match TRBD2. CDR3 length: 15 residues. The V gene's germline CDR1 is PRHDT and CDR2 FYEKMQ (reference sequence). With V trimmed by 4 bases and J by 1 base, 5 bases remained unmatched. CDR3 DNA sequence: TGTGCCAGCAGCTCCAGACTAGCGGAATCCTACGAGCAGTACTTC. Residues: CASSSRLAESYEQYF.

V and J are TRBV9 and TRBJ2-7; TRBD1 might be the D (5 bases). V lost 0 bases to trimming and J lost 3 bases, with 13 bases between them. Germline V CDR1 and CDR2: SGDLS, YYNGEE. This CDR3 is built from 15 residues. CDR3 sequence (DNA): TGTGCCAGCAGCGTAGCTGCCCAGGGCGGCTACGAGCAGTACTTC. Encoded protein: CASSVAAQGGYEQYF.

V gene TRBV11-2 combines with J gene TRBJ2-7; 7 bases fit TRBD2. Trimming took 1 base from V and 2 from J; bases not matched to a gene: 5. CDR3 length: 15 residues. Germline lookup yields CDR1 SGHAT and CDR2 FQNNGV. The CDR3 region is CASSLASGGPYEQYF. CDR3 DNA: TGTGCCAGCAGCTTAGCCTCGGGAGGACCCTACGAGCAGTACTTC.

This rearrangement joins TRBV6-9 to TRBJ2-7; 7 bases are shared with TRBD1. Germline V gene sequence: CDR1 MNHGY, CDR2 SVAAGI. V lost 5 bases, J lost 0 bases, and 7 bases stayed unmatched. The CDR3 consists of 15 residues. CDR3 amino acids: CASSPGQESSYEQYF. DNA of the CDR3: TGTGCCAGCAGTCCTGGACAGGAGAGCTCCTACGAGCAGTACTTC.

This chain uses TRBV5-5 with TRBJ1-1, with 7 bases that match TRBD1. Trimming at V came to 0 bases and at J to 3 bases, leaving 2 bases not matched to a gene. CDR1 and CDR2 from the germline V gene are SGHKS and YYEKEE (reference sequence). This CDR3 contains 14 residues. The CDR3 spells CASSLARGDTEAFF. CDR3 sequence (DNA): TGTGCCAGCAGCTTGGCCAGGGGGGACACTGAAGCTTTCTTT.

This CDR3 reads CASSDLVTGVSYEQYF. In nucleotides, the CDR3 is TGTGCCAGCAGTGACCTTGTGACAGGGGTGTCCTACGAGCAGTACTTC. The chain couples TRBV6-1 to TRBJ2-7; 8 nucleotides match TRBD1. Germline V CDR1 and CDR2: MNHNS, SASEGT. The CDR3 spans 16 residues. After removal of 3 bases from V and 1 base from J, the junction contained 8 bases not matched to a gene.

The chain joins TRBV25-1 to TRBJ1-1; TRBD1 is a possible D gene (5 bases). From germline, CDR1 is MGHDK and CDR2 SYGVNS. Trimming cost V 6 bases and J 6 bases, with 8 bases left between them. The CDR3 runs to 11 residues. The CDR3 DNA is TGTGCCAGCAGGCGGACATCTGAAGCTTTCTTT. Encoded protein: CASRRTSEAFF.

This clone was counted between two and nine times. This chain connects TRBV7-9 to TRBJ1-1, with TRBD1 matching over 7 bases. Per germline, CDR1 SEHNR and CDR2 FQNEAQ (reference sequence). With 2 bases clipped from V and 6 bases from J, the junction kept 6 bases outside the gene matches. This CDR3 spans 14 amino acids. CDR3 coding DNA: TGTGCCAGCAGCTTACAAGGACAGGCGTCTGAAGCTTTCTTT. It specifies CASSLQGQASEAFF.

This chain uses TRBV6-2 or TRBV6-3 with TRBJ1-2, with D possibly being TRBD1 (6 bases). The CDR3 length is 15 residues. Germline-derived CDR1 and CDR2 are MNHEY and SVGEGT. Trimming cost V 5 bases and J 8 bases, with 21 bases left between them. CDR3: CASSLTQDREIGYTF. The CDR3 bases are TGTGCCAGCAGTCTAACCCAGGACAGAGAGATAGGCTACACCTTC.

The rearrangement uses TRBV7-3 and TRBJ2-4, with 7 bases matching TRBD1. This CDR3 contains 15 residues. Per germline, CDR1 SGHTA and CDR2 FQGTGA. J lost 0 bases, V lost 6 bases, and 5 bases had no gene match. The CDR3 is CASSRTGLAKNIQYF. CDR3 DNA sequence: TGTGCCAGCAGTAGGACAGGTTTAGCCAAAAACATTCAGTACTTC.

This clone was seen a single time. The rearrangement joins TRBV5-8 to TRBJ1-5; D is unresolved. Germline CDR1 and CDR2: SGHTS and YDEGEE. V was cut by 2 bases and J by 5 bases, with 11 bases left in between. The CDR3 extends over 14 amino acids. The CDR3 protein is CASSFIGMHQPQHF. DNA of the CDR3: TGTGCCAGCAGCTTCATCGGGATGCATCAGCCCCAGCATTTT.